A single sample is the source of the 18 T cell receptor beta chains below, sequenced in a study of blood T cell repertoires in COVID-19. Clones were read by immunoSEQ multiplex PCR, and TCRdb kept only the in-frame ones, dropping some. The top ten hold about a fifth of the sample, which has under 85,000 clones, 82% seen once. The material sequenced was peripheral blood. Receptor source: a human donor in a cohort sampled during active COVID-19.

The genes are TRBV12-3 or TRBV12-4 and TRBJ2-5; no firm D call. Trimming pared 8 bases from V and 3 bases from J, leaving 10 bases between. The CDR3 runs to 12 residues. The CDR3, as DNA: TGTGCCAGCCAGGCAGCCGAAGAGACCCAGTACTTC. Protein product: CASQAAEETQYF.

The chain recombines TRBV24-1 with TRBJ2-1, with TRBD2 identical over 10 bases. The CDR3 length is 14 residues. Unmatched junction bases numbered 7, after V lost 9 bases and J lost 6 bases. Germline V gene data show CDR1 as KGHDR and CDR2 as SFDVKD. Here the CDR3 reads CATAPGLATNEQFF. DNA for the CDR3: TGTGCCACCGCGCCGGGACTAGCGACCAATGAGCAGTTCTTC.

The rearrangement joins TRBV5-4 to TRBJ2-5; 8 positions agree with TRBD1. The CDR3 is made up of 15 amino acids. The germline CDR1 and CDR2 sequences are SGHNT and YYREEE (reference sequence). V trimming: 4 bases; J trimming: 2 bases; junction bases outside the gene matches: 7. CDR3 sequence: CASSRGGQGQETQYF. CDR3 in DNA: TGTGCCAGCAGCCGGGGTGGACAGGGTCAAGAGACCCAGTACTTC.

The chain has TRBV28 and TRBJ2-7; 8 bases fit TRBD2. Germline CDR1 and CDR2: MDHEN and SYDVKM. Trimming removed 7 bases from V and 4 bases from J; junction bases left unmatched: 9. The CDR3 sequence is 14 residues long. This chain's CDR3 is CASTPGGPRYEQYF. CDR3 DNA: TGTGCCAGCACCCCGGGGGGGCCTCGGTACGAGCAGTACTTC.

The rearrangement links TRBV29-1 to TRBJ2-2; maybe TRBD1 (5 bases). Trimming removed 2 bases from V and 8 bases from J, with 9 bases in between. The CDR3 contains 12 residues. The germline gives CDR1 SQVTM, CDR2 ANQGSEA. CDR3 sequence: CSVEQGVGELFF. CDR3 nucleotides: TGCAGCGTTGAACAAGGGGTAGGGGAGCTGTTTTTT.

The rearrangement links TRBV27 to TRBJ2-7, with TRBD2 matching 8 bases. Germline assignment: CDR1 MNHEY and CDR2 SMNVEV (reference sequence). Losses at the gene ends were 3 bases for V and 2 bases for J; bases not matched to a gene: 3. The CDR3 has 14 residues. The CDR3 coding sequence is TGTGCCAGCAGTTTGTCGCGGGGGGCCTACGAGCAGTACTTC. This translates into CASSLSRGAYEQYF.

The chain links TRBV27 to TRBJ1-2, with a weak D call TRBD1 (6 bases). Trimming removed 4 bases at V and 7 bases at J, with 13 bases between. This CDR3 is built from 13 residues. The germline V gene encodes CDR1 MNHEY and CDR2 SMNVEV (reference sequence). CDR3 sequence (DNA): TGTGCCAGCAGTTCGGGACACAGGTCTGGCTACACCTTC. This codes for CASSSGHRSGYTF.

As DNA, the CDR3 is TGTGCCTGGTCCATTCCGGGACTAGCATATTTCTTC. Its translation is CAWSIPGLAYFF. The V gene is TRBV30, the J gene TRBJ2-1; TRBD2 aligns across 9 bases. The CDR3 covers 12 residues. V gave up 5 bases and J gave up 16 bases; unmatched junction bases: 12. Germline loops: CDR1 GTSNPN, CDR2 SVGIG (reference sequence).

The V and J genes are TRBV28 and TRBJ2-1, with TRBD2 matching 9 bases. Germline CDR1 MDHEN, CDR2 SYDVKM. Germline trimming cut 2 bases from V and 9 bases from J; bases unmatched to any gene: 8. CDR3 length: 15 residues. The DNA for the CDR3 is TGTGCCAGCAGTTTAGGGGCTAGCGGGGCGGCTGAGCAGTTCTTC. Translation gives CASSLGASGAAEQFF.

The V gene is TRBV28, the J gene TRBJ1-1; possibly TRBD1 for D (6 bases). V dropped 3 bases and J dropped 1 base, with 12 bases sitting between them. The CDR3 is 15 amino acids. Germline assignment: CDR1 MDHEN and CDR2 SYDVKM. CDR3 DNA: TGTGCCAGCAGTTTTTTCGCGGACAGGAACACTGAAGCTTTCTTT. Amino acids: CASSFFADRNTEAFF.

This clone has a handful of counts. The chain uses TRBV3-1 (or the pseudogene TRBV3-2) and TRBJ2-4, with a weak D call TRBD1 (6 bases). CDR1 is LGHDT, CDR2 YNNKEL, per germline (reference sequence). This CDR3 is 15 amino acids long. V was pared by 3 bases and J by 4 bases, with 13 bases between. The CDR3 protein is CASSQGLRGKNIQYF. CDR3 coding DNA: TGTGCCAGCAGCCAGGGGCTGAGGGGGAAAAACATTCAGTACTTC.

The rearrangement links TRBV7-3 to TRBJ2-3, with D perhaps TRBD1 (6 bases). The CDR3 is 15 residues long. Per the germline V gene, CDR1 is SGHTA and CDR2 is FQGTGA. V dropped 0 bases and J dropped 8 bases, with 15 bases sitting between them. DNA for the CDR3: TGTGCCAGCAGCTTAACGACAGGCCCAGGCAGTACGCAGTATTTT. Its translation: CASSLTTGPGSTQYF.

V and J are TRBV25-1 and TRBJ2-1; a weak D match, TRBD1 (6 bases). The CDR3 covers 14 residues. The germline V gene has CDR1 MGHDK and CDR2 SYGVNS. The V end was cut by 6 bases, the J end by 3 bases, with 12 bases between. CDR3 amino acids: CASRSDRFYNEQFF. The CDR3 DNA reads TGTGCCAGCAGATCGGACAGATTCTACAATGAGCAGTTCTTC.

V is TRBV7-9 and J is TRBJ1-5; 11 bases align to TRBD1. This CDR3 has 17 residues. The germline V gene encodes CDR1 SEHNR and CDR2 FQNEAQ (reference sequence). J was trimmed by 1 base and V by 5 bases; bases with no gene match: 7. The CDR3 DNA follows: TGTGCCAGCAGCCGGGGACAGGGGGAAGGGAGCAATCAGCCCCAGCATTTT. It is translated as CASSRGQGEGSNQPQHF.

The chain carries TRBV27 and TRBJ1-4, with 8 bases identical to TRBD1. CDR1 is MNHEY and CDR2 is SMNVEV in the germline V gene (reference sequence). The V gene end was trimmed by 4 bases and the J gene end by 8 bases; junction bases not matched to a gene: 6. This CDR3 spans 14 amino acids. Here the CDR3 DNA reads TGTGCCAGCAGTTCAGGGGGCGAAAGAGAAAAACTGTTTTTT. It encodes CASSSGGEREKLFF.

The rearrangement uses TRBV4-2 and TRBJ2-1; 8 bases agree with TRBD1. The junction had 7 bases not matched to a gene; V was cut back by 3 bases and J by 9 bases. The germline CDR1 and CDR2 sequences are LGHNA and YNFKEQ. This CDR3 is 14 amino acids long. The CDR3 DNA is TGTGCCAGCAGCCACGCACAGGGGGAGATTGAGCAGTTCTTC. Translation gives CASSHAQGEIEQFF.

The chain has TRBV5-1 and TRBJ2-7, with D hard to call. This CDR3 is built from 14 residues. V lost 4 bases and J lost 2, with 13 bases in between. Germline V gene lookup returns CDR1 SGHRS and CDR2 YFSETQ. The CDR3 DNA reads TGCGCCAGCAGCCCGACGGAGAGAACCTACGAGCAGTACTTC. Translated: CASSPTERTYEQYF. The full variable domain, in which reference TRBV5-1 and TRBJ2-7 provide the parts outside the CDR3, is KAGVTQTPRYLIKTRGQQVTLSCSPISGHRSVSWYQQTPGQGLQFLFEYFSETQRNKGNFPGRFSGRQFSNSRSEMNVSTLELGDSALYLCASSPTERTYEQYFGPGTRLTVT.

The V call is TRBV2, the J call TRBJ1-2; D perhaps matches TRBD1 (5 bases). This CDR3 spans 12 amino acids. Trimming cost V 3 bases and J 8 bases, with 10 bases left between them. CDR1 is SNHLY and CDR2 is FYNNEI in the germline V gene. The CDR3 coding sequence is TGTGCCAGCAGTGACACAGGCTGGGGCTACACCTTC. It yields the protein CASSDTGWGYTF.